The source of this TCR beta chain is a study of T cell clonotyping in hematopoietic cell transplantation. Worth noting for this clone: Its matching antigen is unknown.

Study-level points and caveats: After transplant, recipient diversity fell while pathologically expanded clonotypes grew through day 180.

As to time point: recipient sample about 28 days before transplant, after cytoreduction. V gave up 4 bases and J gave up 7 bases, with 10 bases separating them. Per the germline V gene, CDR1 is MNHNY and CDR2 is SVGAGI (reference sequence). This CDR3 has 12 residues. Profiling relied on immunoSEQ multiplex PCR, and the TCRdb table lists in-frame clones only, not all of them. The data show about 5,900 clones, approximately 80% seen once. This specimen was peripheral blood mononuclear cells, taken before stem cell transplant. This TCR was recovered from a woman aged 45-60 years with acute myeloid leukemia. Some clones in this sample may be carry-over from other donors' samples. The chain uses TRBV6-6 and TRBJ1-2; D unclear. The CDR3 sequence is CASSSEAGGYTF. In nucleotides, the CDR3 is TGTGCCAGCAGTTCAGAAGCCGGTGGCTACACCTTC.